The present entry profiles one TCR beta chain with its context. The antigen is undetermined. A junction end diverges from the germline sequence, so it may reflect a read error. The data belong to a study of T cell responses to AZD1222 COVID-19 vaccine. Study-level background: It was second doses at about 4 or about 12 weeks that were pooled.

Sequencing was performed with immunoSEQ multiplex PCR; in TCRdb, only in-frame clones are kept and a portion is missing. The repertoire holds around 87,000 clones, with about nine tenths as singletons. Study conclusions and caveats: Per reports, nearly half of all spike-specific TCRs target regions that are unmutated in variants. Clonal diversity may have been underestimated, and the donors were mostly white British, with more females than males.

Specimen: peripheral blood, collected on day 0 of AZD1222 vaccination. The clonotype was recovered from an adult in good health.

CDR3: CASSPTRPSNNSPLHF. CDR3 coding DNA: TGCGCCAGCAGCCCTACTCGACCCTCCAATAATTCACCCCTCCACTTT. This chain links TRBV5-1 with TRBJ1-6; no reliable D call. In germline, CDR1 is SGHRS, CDR2 YFSETQ. This CDR3 has 16 residues.